The 21 T cell receptor beta chains below were found in one sample sequenced in a study of early T cells in non-severe SARS-CoV-2 infection. From the 5' RACE reads, TCRdb called clonotypes with MiXCR, one entry per CDR3 protein. The table has about 40,000 distinct CDR3 sequences, 4.5% to 5% seen once. Source material: whole blood. Receptors were obtained from an adult who was a healthcare worker with PCR-confirmed SARS-CoV-2 infection or an uninfected control (not recorded which).

In its sample, this clonotype was seen many times. The chain joins TRBV18 to TRBJ1-1; weak D call: TRBD1 (6 bases). Germline V lookup: CDR1 KGHSH, CDR2 LQKENI. This CDR3 contains 14 residues. Trimming removed 3 bases from V and 3 bases from J, with 11 bases in between. As DNA, the CDR3 is TGTGCCAGCTCACCCTCGGGGGCCTACACTGAAGCTTTCTTT. It encodes CASSPSGAYTEAFF.

This clonotype was recorded many times. The chain joins TRBV4-1 to TRBJ1-6; D call uncertain. This CDR3 comprises 14 residues. CDR1 is MGHRA, CDR2 YSYEKL, per germline. V dropped 1 base and J dropped 8 bases, with 9 bases sitting between them. CDR3 sequence: CASSQAQPDSPLHF. The CDR3 DNA sequence: TGCGCCAGCAGCCAAGCTCAGCCGGATTCACCCCTCCACTTT.

As for this clonotype: This may be a read error: a much more frequent sequence differs by one nucleotide. The chain has TRBV30 and TRBJ1-6; 7 bases map to TRBD1. Germline V gene lookup returns CDR1 GTSNPN and CDR2 SVGIG (reference sequence). The junction had 7 bases not matched to a gene; V was cut back by 4 bases and J by 7 bases. There are 14 residues in the CDR3. CDR3 bases: TGTGCCTGGACCGTGGGGGACAGAAATTCACCCCTCCACTTT. Translating it yields CAWTVGDRNSPLHF.

This clonotype was recorded at least ten times. The CDR3 DNA sequence: TGTGCCAGCAGTGACGGTTGGAAGGTGGACACTGAAGCTTTCTTT. It is translated as CASSDGWKVDTEAFF. The V call is TRBV25-1, the J call TRBJ1-1, with no clear D. In germline, CDR1 is MGHDK, CDR2 SYGVNS. V was cut by 3 bases and J by 3 bases, with 14 bases left in between. The CDR3 covers 15 residues.

This clonotype was detected many times. This rearrangement joins TRBV18 to TRBJ2-3, with 8 positions matching TRBD1. CDR3 length equals 16 residues. Germline trimming cut 3 bases from V and 4 bases from J; bases unmatched to any gene: 9. The V gene's germline CDR1 is KGHSH and CDR2 LQKENI. The DNA of the CDR3 is TGTGCCAGCTCACCCTCCCGGGACAGGCGACCAGATACGCAGTATTTT. This translates into CASSPSRDRRPDTQYF.

This clonotype was found many times. V and J are TRBV7-2 and TRBJ1-2, with 7 bases that match TRBD1. The CDR3 is made up of 14 amino acids. The junction had 6 bases not matched to a gene; V was cut back by 4 bases and J by 4 bases. In germline, CDR1 is SGHTA, CDR2 FQGNSA. The CDR3 sequence: CASSSDRASYGYTF. Here the CDR3 DNA reads TGTGCCAGCAGCTCTGACAGGGCGTCCTATGGCTACACCTTC. The full variable domain, with the rest looked up from reference TRBV7-2 and TRBJ1-2, is GAGVSQSPSNKVTEKGKDVELRCDPISGHTALYWYRQSLGQGLEFLIYFQGNSAPDKSGLPSDRFSAERTGGSVSTLTIQRTQQEDSAVYLCASSSDRASYGYTFGSGTRLTVV.

The V gene is TRBV13, the J gene TRBJ2-5, with TRBD1 identical over 7 bases. Germline CDR1 and CDR2: PRHDT and FYEKMQ (reference sequence). V dropped 4 bases and J dropped 5; count of bases not matched to a gene: 10. The CDR3 is 15 amino acids. DNA of the CDR3: TGTGCCAGCAGCTCAAGAAAAGGGGGCGCGGAGACCCAGTACTTC. Encoded protein: CASSSRKGGAETQYF.

This clonotype has at least ten counts. V and J are TRBV7-9 and TRBJ2-4, with 7 bases that match TRBD2. Germline V gives CDR1 SEHNR, CDR2 FQNEAQ (reference sequence). The CDR3 totals 16 residues. The V segment lost 5 bases and the J segment 0 bases; nucleotides outside the gene matches: 7. The CDR3 region is CASSGRGNLAKNIQYF. For the CDR3, the DNA is TGTGCCAGCAGCGGGAGGGGAAATCTAGCCAAAAACATTCAGTACTTC.

The rearrangement joins TRBV28 to TRBJ2-7; 12 nucleotides align to TRBD2. CDR3 size: 15 residues. The germline V gene encodes CDR1 MDHEN and CDR2 SYDVKM. J gave up 5 bases and V 1 base, and 3 bases lay outside the gene matches. The CDR3 is CASSLSRLAGDEQYF. The CDR3 DNA sequence: TGTGCCAGCAGTTTATCCCGACTAGCGGGAGACGAGCAGTACTTC.

The chain couples TRBV20-1 to TRBJ2-7; D is undetermined. CDR3 length: 13 amino acids. Trimming shortened V by 1 base and J by 6 bases, and 13 bases separated the two germline ends. The germline V gene encodes CDR1 DFQATT and CDR2 SNEGSKA (reference sequence). The CDR3 DNA reads as TGCAGTGCTAGAGTCTCAGGCTACCCCGAGCAGTACTTC. The encoded protein is CSARVSGYPEQYF.

This clonotype appeared many times. This sequence joins TRBV27 and TRBJ2-3; 8 nucleotides line up with TRBD2. CDR3 length: 16 amino acids. V lost 7 bases, J lost 7 bases, and 16 bases stayed unmatched. The germline CDR1 and CDR2 sequences are MNHEY and SMNVEV (reference sequence). The CDR3 DNA sequence: TGTGCCAGCACCCGTTCACTAGCGGAGCCGAGTCATACGCAGTATTTT. It encodes CASTRSLAEPSHTQYF.

The chain is built from TRBV7-3 and TRBJ2-1; no reliable D call. The V end lost 1 base, the J end lost 14 bases, and 15 bases lay between the germline ends. In germline, CDR1 is SGHTA, CDR2 FQGTGA. CDR3 size: 13 residues. CDR3 region: CASSLNRAGSKFF. CDR3 DNA: TGTGCCAGCAGCTTAAATCGGGCAGGTAGCAAGTTCTTC.

This clonotype was detected ten times or more. This chain uses TRBV12-3 or TRBV12-4 with TRBJ1-2; tentatively, D is TRBD1 (6 bases). This CDR3 is built from 14 residues. Trimming left V 4 bases short and J 0 bases short, with 9 bases between. CDR3 amino acids: CASSSGVANYGYTF. In DNA form, the CDR3 reads TGTGCCAGCAGTTCAGGGGTGGCTAACTATGGCTACACCTTC.

This clonotype was counted ten times or more. V is TRBV6-1 and J is TRBJ1-1, with unresolved D. CDR3 length: 11 amino acids. Trimming left V 6 bases short and J 5 bases short, with 7 bases between. Germline CDR1 is MNHNS and CDR2 is SASEGT. CDR3 in amino acids: CASREVTEAFF. CDR3 in DNA: TGTGCCAGCAGGGAGGTAACTGAAGCTTTCTTT.

This clonotype was counted ten times or more. In DNA form, the CDR3 reads TGTGCCAGCAGGGGGCCCGGGGAAGGCGACACCGGGGAGCTGTTTTTT. This encodes CASRGPGEGDTGELFF. V is TRBV6-1 and J is TRBJ2-2; either TRBD1 or TRBD2 may supply D (5 bases each). The CDR3 contains 16 residues. V lost 6 bases and J 3 bases, leaving 17 bases between the germline ends. The germline V gene has CDR1 MNHNS and CDR2 SASEGT.

This clonotype was recorded at least ten times. The V call is TRBV5-4, the J call TRBJ2-5, with D maybe TRBD1 (5 bases). Trimming took off 10 bases at V and 1 base at J, with 14 bases between the two ends. In germline, CDR1 is SGHNT, CDR2 YYREEE (reference sequence). This CDR3 has 13 residues. The CDR3 loop reads CASHPRAQETQYF. Here the CDR3 DNA reads TGTGCCTCACATCCCAGGGCCCAAGAGACCCAGTACTTC.

This clonotype came up many times. This chain joins TRBV7-9 and TRBJ1-1, with a weak D call TRBD1 (5 bases). Trimming shortened V by 1 base and J by 3 bases, and 6 bases separated the two germline ends. There are 13 residues in the CDR3. Germline V gene sequence: CDR1 SEHNR, CDR2 FQNEAQ (reference sequence). CDR3 coding DNA: TGTGCCAGCAGCTTAGTGACAGACACTGAAGCTTTCTTT. Translation: CASSLVTDTEAFF. Combining the CDR3 with reference TRBV7-9 and TRBJ1-1 gives the whole variable domain DTGVSQNPRHKITKRGQNVTFRCDPISEHNRLYWYRQTLGQGPEFLTYFQNEAQLEKSRLLSDRFSAERPKGSFSTLEIQRTEQGDSAMYLCASSLVTDTEAFFGQGTRLTVV.

In its sample, this clonotype was seen many times. The rearrangement links TRBV11-2 to TRBJ1-1, with a tentative D call TRBD1 (5 bases). The germline V gene has CDR1 SGHAT and CDR2 FQNNGV. The CDR3 is 13 residues long. Deletions cut 5 bases from V and 6 bases from J, with 13 bases between. The CDR3 reads CASSLSQGAEAFF. CDR3 DNA: TGTGCCAGCAGCCTAAGTCAAGGGGCTGAAGCTTTCTTT.

This clonotype was observed many times. This chain links TRBV11-2 with TRBJ2-2; 12 bases are a match to TRBD2. The trim removed 3 bases at V and 2 bases at J, leaving 16 bases unmatched. This CDR3 contains 21 residues. CDR1 is SGHAT, CDR2 FQNNGV, per germline. The CDR3: CASSFYRTRTSGAYNTGELFF. CDR3 in DNA: TGTGCCAGCAGCTTCTACCGTACACGGACTAGCGGGGCTTACAACACCGGGGAGCTGTTTTTT.

This clonotype was counted between two and nine times. V and J are TRBV7-3 and TRBJ2-1; 8 bases are a match to TRBD1. Germline V lookup: CDR1 SGHTA, CDR2 FQGTGA. After removal of 3 bases from V and 7 bases from J, the junction contained 5 bases not matched to a gene. The CDR3 is made up of 14 amino acids. The CDR3 loop is CASSLDRVVNEQFF. The CDR3 DNA reads TGTGCCAGCAGCTTGGACAGGGTGGTAAATGAGCAGTTCTTC.

This clonotype has at least ten counts. V and J are TRBV2 and TRBJ1-6, with 9 bases lining up with TRBD1. Unmatched junction bases numbered 2, after V lost 6 bases and J lost 11 bases. This CDR3 contains 12 residues. Germline CDR1 and CDR2: SNHLY and FYNNEI. CDR3 in amino acids: CASRTGGPPLHF. Written as DNA, the CDR3 is TGTGCCAGCAGGACAGGGGGTCCACCCCTCCACTTT. The variable domain in full, with the rest retrieved from reference TRBV2 and TRBJ1-6, is EPEVTQTPSHQVTQMGQEVILRCVPISNHLYFYWYRQILGQKVEFLVSFYNNEISEKSEIFDDQFSVERPDGSNFTLKIRSTKLEDSAMYFCASRTGGPPLHFGNGTRLTVT.